This T cell receptor beta chain was recorded in a study of blood T cell repertoires in COVID-19. At the level of the study: Samples taken during acute and convalescent COVID-19 were collected in the United States, Italy and Spain. T cells, B-cell-depleted T cells, or PBMCs provided the cDNA or gDNA that served as material.

In the original workflow: Counts of nucleated cells, estimated from reference gene primer amplification, were obtained. Measured with immunoSEQ multiplex PCR; TCRdb has only the in-frame clones, and not every one. V and J calls plus clone size are reproduced from that table; the DNA served to infer D and trimming. The table lists 220,000 or so clones, around 84% of them singletons. The CDR3 length is 14 residues. Trimming cost V 6 bases and J 0 bases; bases outside gene matches: 4. CDR1 is WNHNN and CDR2 is SYGVQD in the germline V gene (reference sequence). The clonotype comes from a man over 45 who had recovered from COVID-19. The sample consisted of peripheral blood. The genes are TRBV10-1 and TRBJ1-1, with TRBD1 matching over 7 bases. This chain's CDR3 is CASSTGQVNTEAFF. DNA of the CDR3: TGCGCCAGCAGCACAGGACAGGTGAACACTGAAGCTTTCTTT.